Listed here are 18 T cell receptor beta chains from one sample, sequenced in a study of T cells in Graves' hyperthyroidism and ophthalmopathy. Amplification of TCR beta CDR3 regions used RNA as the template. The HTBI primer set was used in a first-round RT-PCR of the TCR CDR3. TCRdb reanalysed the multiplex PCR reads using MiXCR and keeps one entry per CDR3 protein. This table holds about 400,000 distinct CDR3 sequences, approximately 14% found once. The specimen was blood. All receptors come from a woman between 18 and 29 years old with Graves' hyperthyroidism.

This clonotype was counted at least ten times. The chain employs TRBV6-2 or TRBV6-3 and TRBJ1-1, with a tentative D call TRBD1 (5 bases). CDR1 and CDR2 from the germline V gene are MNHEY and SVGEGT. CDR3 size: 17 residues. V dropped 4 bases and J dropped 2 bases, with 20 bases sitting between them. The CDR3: CASSFETGGPGNTEAFF. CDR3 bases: TGTGCCAGCAGTTTCGAAACAGGAGGGCCGGGAAACACTGAAGCTTTCTTT.

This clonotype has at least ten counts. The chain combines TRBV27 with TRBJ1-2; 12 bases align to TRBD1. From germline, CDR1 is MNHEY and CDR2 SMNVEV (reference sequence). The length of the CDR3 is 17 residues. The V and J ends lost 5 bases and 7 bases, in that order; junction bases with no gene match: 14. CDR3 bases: TGTGCCAGCAGTACTCGCCGGGACAGGGGGCTCCTTTTTGGCTACACCTTC. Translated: CASSTRRDRGLLFGYTF.

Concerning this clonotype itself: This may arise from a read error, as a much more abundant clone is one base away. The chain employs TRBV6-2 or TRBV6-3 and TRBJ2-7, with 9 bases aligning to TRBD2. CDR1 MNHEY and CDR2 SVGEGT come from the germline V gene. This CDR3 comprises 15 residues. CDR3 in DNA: TGTGCCAGCAGTCACTCGTCTAGCGGGACCTACGAGCAGTACTTC. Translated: CASSHSSSGTYEQYF.

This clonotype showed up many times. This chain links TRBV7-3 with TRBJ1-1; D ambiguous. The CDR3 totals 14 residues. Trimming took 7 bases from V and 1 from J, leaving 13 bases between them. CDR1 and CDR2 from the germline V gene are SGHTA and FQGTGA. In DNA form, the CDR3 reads TGTGCCAGCACTGAAATACCCGGGAACACTGAAGCTTTCTTT. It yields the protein CASTEIPGNTEAFF.

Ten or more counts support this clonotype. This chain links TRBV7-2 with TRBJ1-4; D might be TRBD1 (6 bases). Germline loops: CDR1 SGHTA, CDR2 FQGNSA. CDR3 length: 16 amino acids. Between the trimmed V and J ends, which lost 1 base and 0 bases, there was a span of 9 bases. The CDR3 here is CASSLVQGPTNEKLFF. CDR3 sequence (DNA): TGTGCCAGCAGCTTAGTCCAGGGGCCAACTAATGAAAAACTGTTTTTT.

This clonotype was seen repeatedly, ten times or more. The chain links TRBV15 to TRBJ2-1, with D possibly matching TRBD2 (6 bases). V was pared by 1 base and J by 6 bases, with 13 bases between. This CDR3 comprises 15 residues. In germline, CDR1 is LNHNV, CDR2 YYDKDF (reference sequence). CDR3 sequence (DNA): TGTGCCACCAGCAGAGGTCCGCGGGAAGTCAATGAGCAGTTCTTC. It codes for CATSRGPREVNEQFF.

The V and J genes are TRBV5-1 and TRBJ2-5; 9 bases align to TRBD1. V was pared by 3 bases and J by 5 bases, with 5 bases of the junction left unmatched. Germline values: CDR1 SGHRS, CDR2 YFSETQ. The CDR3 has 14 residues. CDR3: CASSWTGAGETQYF. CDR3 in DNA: TGCGCCAGCAGCTGGACAGGGGCCGGGGAGACCCAGTACTTC.

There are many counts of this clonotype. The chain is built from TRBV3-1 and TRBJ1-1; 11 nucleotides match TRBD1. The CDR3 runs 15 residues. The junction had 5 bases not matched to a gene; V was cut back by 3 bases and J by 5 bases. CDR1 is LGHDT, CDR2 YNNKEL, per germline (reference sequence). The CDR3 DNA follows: TGTGCCAGCAGCCACGGACAGGGGGCGCGAACTGAAGCTTTCTTT. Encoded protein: CASSHGQGARTEAFF.

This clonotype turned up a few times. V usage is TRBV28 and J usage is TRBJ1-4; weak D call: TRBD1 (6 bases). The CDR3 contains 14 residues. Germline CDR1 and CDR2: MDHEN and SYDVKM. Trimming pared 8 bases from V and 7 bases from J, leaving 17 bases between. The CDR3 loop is CASYPGTTREKLFF. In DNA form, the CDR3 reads TGTGCCAGCTACCCCGGGACAACTCGTGAAAAACTGTTTTTT.

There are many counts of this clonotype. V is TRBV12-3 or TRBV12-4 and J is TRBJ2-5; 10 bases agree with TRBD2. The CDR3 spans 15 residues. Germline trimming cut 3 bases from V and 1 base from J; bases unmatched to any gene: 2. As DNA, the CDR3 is TGTGCCAGCAGTTTGGTAGCGGGGGGCCAAGAGACCCAGTACTTC. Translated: CASSLVAGGQETQYF.

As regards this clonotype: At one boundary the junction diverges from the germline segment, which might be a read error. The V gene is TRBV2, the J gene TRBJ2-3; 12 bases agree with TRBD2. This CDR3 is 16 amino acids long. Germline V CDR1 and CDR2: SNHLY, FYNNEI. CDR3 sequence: CASSSGLAGPTDTQYF. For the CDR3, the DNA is TGTGCCAGCAGCTCCGGACTAGCGGGACCCACAGATACGCAGTACTTT. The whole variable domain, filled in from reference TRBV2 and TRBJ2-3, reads EPEVTQTPSHQVTQMGQEVILRCVPISNHLYFYWYRQILGQKVEFLVSFYNNEISEKSEIFDDQFSVERPDGSNFTLKIRSTKLEDSAMYFCASSSGLAGPTDTQYFGPGTRLTVL.

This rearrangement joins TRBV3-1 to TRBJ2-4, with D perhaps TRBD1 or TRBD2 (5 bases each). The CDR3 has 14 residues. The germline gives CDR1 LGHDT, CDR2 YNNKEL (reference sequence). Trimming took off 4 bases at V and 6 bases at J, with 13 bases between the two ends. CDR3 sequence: CASSRSGRGNIQYF. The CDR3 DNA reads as TGTGCCAGCAGCCGATCGGGGCGAGGAAACATTCAGTACTTC.

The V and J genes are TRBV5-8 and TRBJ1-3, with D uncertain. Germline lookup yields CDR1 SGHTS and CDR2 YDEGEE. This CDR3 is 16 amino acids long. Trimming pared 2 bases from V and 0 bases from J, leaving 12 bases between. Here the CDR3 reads CASSFRAGSSGNTIYF. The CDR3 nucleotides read TGTGCCAGCAGCTTTAGGGCGGGGAGCTCTGGAAACACCATATATTTT. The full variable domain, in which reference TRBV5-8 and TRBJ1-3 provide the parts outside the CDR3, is EAGVTQSPTHLIKTRGQQATLRCSPISGHTSVYWYQQALGLGLQFLLWYDEGEERNRGNFPPRFSGRQFPNYSSELNVNALELEDSALYLCASSFRAGSSGNTIYFGEGSWLTVV.

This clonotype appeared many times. CDR3 nucleotides: TGTGCCAGCAGCCAAGGGGGAGGAGTTCAAAGGGGACTCTCCTCCTACAATGAGCAGTTCTTC. Encoded protein: CASSQGGGVQRGLSSYNEQFF. This rearrangement joins TRBV3-1 to TRBJ2-1; possible D gene TRBD2, 6 bases. V lost 1 base to trimming and J lost 0 bases, with 25 bases between them. Germline V gene data show CDR1 as LGHDT and CDR2 as YNNKEL (reference sequence). CDR3 length: 21 residues.

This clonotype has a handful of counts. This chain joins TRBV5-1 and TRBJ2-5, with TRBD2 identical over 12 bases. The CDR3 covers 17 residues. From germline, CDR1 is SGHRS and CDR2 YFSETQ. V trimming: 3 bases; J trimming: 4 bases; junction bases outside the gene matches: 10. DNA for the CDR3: TGCGCCAGCAGCTATTCCATGCTAGCGGGAGGGGGAGAGACCCAGTACTTC. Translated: CASSYSMLAGGGETQYF. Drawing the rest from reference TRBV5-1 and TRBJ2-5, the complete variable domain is KAGVTQTPRYLIKTRGQQVTLSCSPISGHRSVSWYQQTPGQGLQFLFEYFSETQRNKGNFPGRFSGRQFSNSRSEMNVSTLELGDSALYLCASSYSMLAGGGETQYFGPGTRLLVL.

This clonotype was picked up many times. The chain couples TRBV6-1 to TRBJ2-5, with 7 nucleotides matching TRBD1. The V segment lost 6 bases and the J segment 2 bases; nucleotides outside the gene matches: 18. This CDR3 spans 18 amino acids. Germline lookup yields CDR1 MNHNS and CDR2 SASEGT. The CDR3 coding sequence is TGTGCCAGCAGCCTACCAACTCCACCTGGGACAGAACAAGAGACCCAGTACTTC. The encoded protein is CASSLPTPPGTEQETQYF.

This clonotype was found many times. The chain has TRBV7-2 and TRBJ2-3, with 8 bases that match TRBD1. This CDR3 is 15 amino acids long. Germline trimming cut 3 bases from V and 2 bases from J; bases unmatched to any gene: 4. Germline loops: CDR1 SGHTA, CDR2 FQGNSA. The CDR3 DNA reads TGTGCCAGCAGCTTTGACAGGGGCTTCACAGATACGCAGTATTTT. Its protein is CASSFDRGFTDTQYF.

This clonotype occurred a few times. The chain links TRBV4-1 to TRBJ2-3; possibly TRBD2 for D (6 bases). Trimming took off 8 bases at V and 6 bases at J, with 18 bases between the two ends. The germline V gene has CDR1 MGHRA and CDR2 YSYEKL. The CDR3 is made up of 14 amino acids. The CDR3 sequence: CASSRDSSADTQYF. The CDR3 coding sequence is TGCGCCAGCTCCCGGGACTCGAGTGCCGATACGCAGTATTTT.